This TCR beta chain was observed in a study of blood T cell repertoires in COVID-19. On the study more broadly: Acute and convalescent COVID-19 samples came from the United States, Italy and Spain. PBMCs, B-cell-depleted T cells, or T cells were the source of the cDNA or gDNA that made up the material.

Trimming cost V 2 bases and J 7 bases, with 15 bases left between them. Per the germline V gene, CDR1 is MNHNS and CDR2 is SASEGT. The CDR3 runs to 14 residues. Some clones are missing from TCRdb's copy, which holds only in-frame ones; the method was immunoSEQ multiplex PCR. The sample consists of about 140,000 clones, more than 75% of them appearing once. Source material: peripheral blood. The sequence came from a man aged 45-60 years with active COVID-19. The chain recombines TRBV6-1 with TRBJ2-7, with D possibly TRBD1 on 5 matching bases. The CDR3 protein is CASSENGAAVEQYF. The CDR3 region has the DNA TGTGCCAGCAGTGAAAATGGGGCAGCTGTTGAGCAGTACTTC.